This TCR beta chain was sequenced in a study of cytomegalovirus exposure and HLA in healthy donors. V was trimmed by 5 bases and J by 0 bases, leaving 10 bases between them. Germline-derived CDR1 and CDR2 are SGHTA and FQGNSA. The CDR3 sequence is 15 residues long. PCR primers comprised 60 Vbeta and 13 Jbeta primers. Some clones are missing from TCRdb's copy, which holds only in-frame ones; the method was immunoSEQ multiplex PCR. Of hundreds of thousands of clones listed, roughly 70% were seen once; the top ten hold over 2%. Study-wide results and caveats: According to the study, around 180 TCR beta chains were cytomegalovirus-associated.

As regards this clone: The antigen is unknown.

Each donor was healthy, and each was a bone marrow donor. The rearrangement joins TRBV7-2 to TRBJ1-4; D unresolved. This TCR came from a female donor in good health and CMV-seronegative. Sequencing was performed on PBMCs. DNA of the CDR3: TGTGCCAGCAGCGCCTATCTTGCAACTAATGAAAAACTGTTTTTT. Translating it yields CASSAYLATNEKLFF.